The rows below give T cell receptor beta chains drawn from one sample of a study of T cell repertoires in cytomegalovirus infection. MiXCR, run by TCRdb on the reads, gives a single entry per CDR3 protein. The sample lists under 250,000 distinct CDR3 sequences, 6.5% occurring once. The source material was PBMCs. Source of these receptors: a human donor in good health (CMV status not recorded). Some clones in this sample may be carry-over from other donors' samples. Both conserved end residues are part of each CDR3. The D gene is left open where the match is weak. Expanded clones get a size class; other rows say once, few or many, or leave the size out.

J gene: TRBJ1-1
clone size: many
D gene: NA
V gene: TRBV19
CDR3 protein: CASRGQGFSEAFF
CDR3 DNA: TGTGCCAGTCGGGGACAAGGATTTTCTGAAGCTTTCTTT

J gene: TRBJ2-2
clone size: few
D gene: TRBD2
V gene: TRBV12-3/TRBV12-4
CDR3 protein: CASKLAPTGELFF
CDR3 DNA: TGTGCCAGCAAACTAGCGCCCACCGGGGAGCTGTTTTTT

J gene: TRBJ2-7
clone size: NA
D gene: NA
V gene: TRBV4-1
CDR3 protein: CASSQGYGYEQYF
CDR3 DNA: TGCGCCAGCAGCCAAGGATACGGCTACGAGCAGTACTTC

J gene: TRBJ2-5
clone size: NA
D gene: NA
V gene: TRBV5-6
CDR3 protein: CASSSPGRLEETQYF
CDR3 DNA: TGTGCCAGCAGCTCGCCAGGACGTCTTGAAGAGACCCAGTACTTC

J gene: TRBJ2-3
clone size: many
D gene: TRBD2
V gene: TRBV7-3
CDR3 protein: CASSPLTSGGGDTQYF
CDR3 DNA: TGTGCCAGCAGCCCCCTGACTAGCGGGGGAGGTGATACGCAGTATTTT

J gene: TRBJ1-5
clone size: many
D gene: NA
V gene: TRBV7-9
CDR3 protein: CASSLIGGLNQPQHF
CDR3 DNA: TGTGCCAGCAGCTTAATCGGAGGACTCAATCAGCCCCAGCATTTT

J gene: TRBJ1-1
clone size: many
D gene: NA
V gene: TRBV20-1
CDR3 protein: CSASGQTTEAFF
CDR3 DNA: TGCAGTGCTAGTGGACAGACCACTGAAGCTTTCTTT

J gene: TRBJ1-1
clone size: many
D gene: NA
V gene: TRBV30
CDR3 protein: CAWSHRENTEAFF
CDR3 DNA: TGTGCCTGGAGTCACAGGGAGAACACTGAAGCTTTCTTT

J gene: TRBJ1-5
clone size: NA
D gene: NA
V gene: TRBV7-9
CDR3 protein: CASRLGEEQPQHF
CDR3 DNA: TGTGCCAGCCGCTTAGGGGAGGAGCAGCCCCAGCATTTT

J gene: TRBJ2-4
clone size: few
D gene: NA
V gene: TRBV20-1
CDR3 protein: CSAPIPGAQNIQYF
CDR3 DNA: TGCAGTGCCCCCATTCCCGGGGCCCAAAACATTCAGTACTTC

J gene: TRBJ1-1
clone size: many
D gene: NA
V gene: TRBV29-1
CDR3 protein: CSFGGLGTEAFF
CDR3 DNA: TGCAGCTTCGGGGGATTGGGCACTGAAGCTTTCTTT

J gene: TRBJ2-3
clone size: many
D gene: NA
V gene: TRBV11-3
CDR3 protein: CASSLGLGADTQYF
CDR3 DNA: TGTGCCAGCAGCCTAGGACTCGGGGCAGATACGCAGTATTTT

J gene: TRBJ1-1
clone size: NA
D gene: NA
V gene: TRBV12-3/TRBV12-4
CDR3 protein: CASSLRGVRTEAFF
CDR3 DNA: TGTGCCAGCAGTTTAAGGGGGGTCAGGACTGAAGCTTTCTTT

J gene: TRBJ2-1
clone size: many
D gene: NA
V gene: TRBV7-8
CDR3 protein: CASSLNAAAGNSYEQFF
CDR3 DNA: TGTGCCAGCAGCTTAAACGCGGCGGCAGGTAATAGTTATGAGCAGTTCTTC

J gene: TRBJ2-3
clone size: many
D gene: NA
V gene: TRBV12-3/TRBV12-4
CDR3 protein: CASSSTPGPSTDTQYF
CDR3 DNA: TGTGCCAGCAGTTCCACCCCGGGGCCTAGCACAGATACGCAGTATTTT

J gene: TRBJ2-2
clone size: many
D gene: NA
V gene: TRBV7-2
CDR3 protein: CASSLSGASSNTGELFF
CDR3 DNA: TGTGCCAGCAGCTTATCAGGGGCCTCTTCGAACACCGGGGAGCTGTTTTTT

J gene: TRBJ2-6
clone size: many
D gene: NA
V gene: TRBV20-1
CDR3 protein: CSAPARPGANVLTF
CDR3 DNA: TGCAGTGCCCCCGCCCGACCTGGGGCCAACGTCCTGACTTTC

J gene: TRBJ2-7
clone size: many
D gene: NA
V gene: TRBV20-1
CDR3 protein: CSARTATAYEQYF
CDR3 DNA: TGCAGTGCTAGAACGGCGACGGCCTACGAGCAGTACTTC

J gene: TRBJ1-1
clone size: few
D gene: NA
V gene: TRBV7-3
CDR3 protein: CASSLNPIRDLQGTEAFF
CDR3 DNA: TGTGCCAGCAGCTTAAATCCCATTCGTGACCTTCAGGGAACTGAAGCTTTCTTT

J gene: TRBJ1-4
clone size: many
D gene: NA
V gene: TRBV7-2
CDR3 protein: CASSRVPDDNEKLFF
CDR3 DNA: TGTGCCAGCAGCAGAGTTCCTGACGATAATGAAAAACTGTTTTTT

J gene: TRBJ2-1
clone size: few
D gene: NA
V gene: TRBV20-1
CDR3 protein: CSSPWPTYNEQFF
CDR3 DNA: TGCAGTTCCCCCTGGCCCACCTACAATGAGCAGTTCTTC

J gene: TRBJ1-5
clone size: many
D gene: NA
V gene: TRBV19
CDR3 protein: CASSIEAAGNQPQHF
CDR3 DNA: TGTGCCAGTAGTATAGAAGCGGCGGGCAATCAGCCCCAGCATTTT

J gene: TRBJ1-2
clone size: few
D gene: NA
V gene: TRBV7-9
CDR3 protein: CASSPVSFPGYTF
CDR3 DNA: TGTGCCAGCAGCCCCGTTTCTTTTCCCGGCTACACCTTC

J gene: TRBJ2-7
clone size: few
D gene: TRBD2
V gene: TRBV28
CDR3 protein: CASSSLRSDRGGNEQYF
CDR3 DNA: TGTGCCAGCAGTTCCCTCCGATCGGATCGGGGGGGCAACGAGCAGTACTTC

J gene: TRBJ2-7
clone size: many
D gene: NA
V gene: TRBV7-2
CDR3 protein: CASSLVRGDYEQYF
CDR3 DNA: TGTGCCAGCAGCTTAGTCAGGGGAGACTACGAGCAGTACTTC

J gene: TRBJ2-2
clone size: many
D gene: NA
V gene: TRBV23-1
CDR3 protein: CASSHMRNTGELFF
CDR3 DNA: TGCGCCAGCAGTCATATGAGAAACACCGGGGAGCTGTTTTTT

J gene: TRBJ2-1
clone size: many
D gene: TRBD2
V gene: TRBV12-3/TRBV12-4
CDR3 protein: CASSFGTSGGYNEQFF
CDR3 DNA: TGTGCCAGCAGTTTTGGGACTAGCGGGGGATACAATGAGCAGTTCTTC

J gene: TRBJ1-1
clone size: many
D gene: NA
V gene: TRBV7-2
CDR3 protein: CASSLERGGVTEAFF
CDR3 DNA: TGTGCCAGCAGCTTAGAACGAGGGGGGGTCACTGAAGCTTTCTTT

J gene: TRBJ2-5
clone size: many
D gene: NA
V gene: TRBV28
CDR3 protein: CASSLTHQETQYF
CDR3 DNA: TGTGCCAGCAGTTTGACGCACCAAGAGACCCAGTACTTC

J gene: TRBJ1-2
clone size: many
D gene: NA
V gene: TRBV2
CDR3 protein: CASSEEGQGYGYTF
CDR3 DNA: TGTGCCAGCAGTGAAGAAGGGCAGGGCTATGGCTACACCTTC

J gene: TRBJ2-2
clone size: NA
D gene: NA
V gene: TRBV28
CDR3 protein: CASSLVGGKTGELFF
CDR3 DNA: TGTGCCAGCAGTTTGGTCGGCGGAAAAACCGGGGAGCTGTTTTTT

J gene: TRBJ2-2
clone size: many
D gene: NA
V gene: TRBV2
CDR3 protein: CASKGPGDTGELFF
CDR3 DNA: TGTGCCAGCAAGGGCCCGGGGGACACCGGGGAGCTGTTTTTT

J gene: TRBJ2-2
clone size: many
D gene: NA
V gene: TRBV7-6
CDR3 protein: CASSLIGAGGTGELFF
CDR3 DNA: TGTGCCAGCAGCTTAATCGGGGCAGGAGGCACCGGGGAGCTGTTTTTT

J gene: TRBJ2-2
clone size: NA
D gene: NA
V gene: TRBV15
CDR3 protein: CATSGGFGAGELFF
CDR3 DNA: TGTGCCACCAGCGGAGGATTTGGTGCCGGGGAGCTGTTTTTT

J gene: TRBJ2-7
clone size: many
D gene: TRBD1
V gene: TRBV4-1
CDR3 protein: CASRRLSGTGSYEQYF
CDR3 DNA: TGCGCCAGCAGACGGCTTTCCGGGACAGGCTCCTACGAGCAGTACTTC

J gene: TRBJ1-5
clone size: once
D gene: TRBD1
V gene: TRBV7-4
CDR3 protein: CASSFFGQGGSQPQHF
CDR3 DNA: TGTGCCAGCAGCTTTTTCGGACAGGGGGGCAGTCAGCCCCAGCATTTT

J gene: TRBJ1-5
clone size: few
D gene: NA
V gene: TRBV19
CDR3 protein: CASSMDGRSNQPQHF
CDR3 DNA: TGTGCCAGTAGTATGGACGGACGAAGCAATCAGCCCCAGCATTTT

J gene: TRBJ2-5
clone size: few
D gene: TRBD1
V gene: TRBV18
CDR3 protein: CASSPGKGAIVETQYF
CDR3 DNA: TGTGCCAGCTCACCGGGAAAGGGGGCAATCGTAGAGACCCAGTACTTC

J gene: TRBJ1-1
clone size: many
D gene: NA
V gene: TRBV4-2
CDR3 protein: CASSQGKGDTEAFF
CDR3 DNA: TGTGCCAGCAGCCAAGGAAAAGGGGACACTGAAGCTTTCTTT

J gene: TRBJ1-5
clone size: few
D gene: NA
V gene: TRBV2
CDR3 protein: CASSSRDGYSNQPQHF
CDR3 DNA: TGTGCCAGCAGTTCGAGGGACGGATATAGCAATCAGCCCCAGCATTTT

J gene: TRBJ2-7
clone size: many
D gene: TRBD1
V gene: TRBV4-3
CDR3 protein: CASSQDRGFREQYF
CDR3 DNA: TGCGCCAGCAGCCAGGACAGGGGATTTCGCGAGCAGTACTTC

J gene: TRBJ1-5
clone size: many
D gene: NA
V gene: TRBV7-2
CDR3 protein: CASSLGQTINQPQHF
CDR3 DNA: TGTGCCAGCAGCTTAGGGCAAACAATCAATCAGCCCCAGCATTTT

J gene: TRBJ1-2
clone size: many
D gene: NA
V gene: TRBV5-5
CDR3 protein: CASSPGAATNYGYTF
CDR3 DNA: TGTGCCAGCAGCCCGGGTGCGGCCACTAACTATGGCTACACCTTC

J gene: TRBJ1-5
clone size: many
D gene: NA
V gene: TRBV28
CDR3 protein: CASTGHNQPQHF
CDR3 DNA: TGTGCCAGCACAGGCCACAATCAGCCCCAGCATTTT

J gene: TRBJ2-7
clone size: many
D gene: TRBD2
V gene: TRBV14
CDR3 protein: CASSQALAGGYEQYF
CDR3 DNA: TGTGCCAGCAGCCAAGCCTTAGCGGGGGGCTACGAGCAGTACTTC

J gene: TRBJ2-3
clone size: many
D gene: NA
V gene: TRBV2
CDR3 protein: CASRGEDTQYF
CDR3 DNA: TGTGCCAGCAGAGGGGAAGATACGCAGTATTTT

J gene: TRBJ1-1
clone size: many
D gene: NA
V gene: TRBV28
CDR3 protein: CASSSVNTEAFF
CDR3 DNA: TGTGCCAGCAGTTCGGTGAACACTGAAGCTTTCTTT

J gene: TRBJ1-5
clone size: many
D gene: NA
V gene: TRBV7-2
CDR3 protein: CASRLDSNQPQHF
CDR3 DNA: TGTGCCAGCAGGCTGGACAGCAATCAGCCCCAGCATTTT

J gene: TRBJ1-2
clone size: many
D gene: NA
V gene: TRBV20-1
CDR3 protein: CSARDHLGIANYGYTF
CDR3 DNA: TGCAGTGCTAGAGACCACCTAGGGATAGCAAACTATGGCTACACCTTC